A single sample gave rise to the 11 T cell receptor beta chains below, sequenced in a study of CD8 T cells in ankylosing spondylitis. Whole-study findings and limits: A motif in TCR beta, a set of roughly eight highly homologous variants, appeared characteristic of ankylosing spondylitis blood.

Their antigens remain unidentified. TCRdb reanalysed the 5' RACE reads using MiXCR and keeps one entry per CDR3 protein. The sample records about 510,000 distinct CDR3 sequences, approximately 5.3% being singletons. The sequencing input was blood, either unsorted or a sorted T cell fraction (not recorded which). These TCRs come from a male donor with ankylosing spondylitis.

This clonotype was seen ten or more times. The chain couples TRBV29-1 to TRBJ2-2, with 7 bases that match TRBD2. Germline V gene data show CDR1 as SQVTM and CDR2 as ANQGSEA. This CDR3 has 15 residues. Trimming at V came to 8 bases and at J to 6 bases, leaving 15 bases not matched to a gene. The CDR3 DNA sequence: TGCAGCAAAAAAAGGGACTATTCTAAGTCCGGGGAGCTGTTTTTT. It codes for CSKKRDYSKSGELFF.

This clonotype was observed many times. The V gene is TRBV20-1, the J gene TRBJ2-7, with TRBD1 matching over 7 bases. The CDR3 has 15 amino acids. The V segment lost 3 bases and the J segment 2 bases; nucleotides outside the gene matches: 10. Germline CDR1 and CDR2: DFQATT and SNEGSKA (reference sequence). The CDR3 region is CSAREIGTVPYEQYF. Written as DNA, the CDR3 is TGCAGTGCTAGGGAAATCGGGACAGTCCCCTACGAGCAGTACTTC.

This clonotype came up many times. CDR3 DNA: TGCAGTGCTCCCCGAAGGGGGGCGTTGACCTACGAGCAGTACTTC. Its protein product is CSAPRRGALTYEQYF. The rearrangement links TRBV20-1 to TRBJ2-7; D is perhaps TRBD1 or TRBD2 (6 bases each). V shed 5 bases and J shed 2 bases, with 19 bases lying between them. The CDR3 runs 15 residues. Germline V lookup: CDR1 DFQATT, CDR2 SNEGSKA (reference sequence).

The chain has TRBV12-5 and TRBJ2-3; 7 bases are a match to TRBD1. V shed 6 bases, J shed 3 bases, and the junction held 6 bases outside the gene matches. Looked up from germline, CDR1 is LGHNT and CDR2 is FRNRAP. The CDR3 totals 14 residues. CDR3 in DNA: TGTGCTAGTGGCTGGGGGACAGAAACAGATACGCAGTATTTT. This codes for CASGWGTETDTQYF.

The CDR3 bases are TGTGCCAGCAGCTTAGGTTGGGGGCGCTTGGTGGACGAGCAGTACTTC. Encoded protein: CASSLGWGRLVDEQYF. The V gene is TRBV7-2, the J gene TRBJ2-7; D may be TRBD1 (6 bases). The CDR3 runs 16 residues. In germline, CDR1 is SGHTA, CDR2 FQGNSA. Trimming pared 1 base from V and 5 bases from J, leaving 18 bases between.

The gene calls are TRBV10-3 and TRBJ2-5; D possibly corresponds to TRBD2 (7 bases). This CDR3 is built from 13 residues. CDR1 is ENHRY and CDR2 is SYGVKD in the germline V gene. Trimming left V 11 bases short and J 5 bases short, with 18 bases between. Here the CDR3 reads CASRLGGHETQYF. CDR3 nucleotides: TGTGCCTCGCGACTGGGGGGGCATGAGACCCAGTACTTC.

This clonotype was observed many times. The J gene is TRBJ1-5, the V gene TRBV5-8; 11 positions agree with TRBD1. The length of the CDR3 is 15 residues. Germline assignment: CDR1 SGHTS and CDR2 YDEGEE. V shed 4 bases, J shed 5 bases, and the junction held 5 bases outside the gene matches. As DNA, the CDR3 is TGTGCCAGCAGCCCTGGACAGGGGGCTCATCAGCCCCAGCATTTT. Translating it yields CASSPGQGAHQPQHF.

In its sample, this clonotype was seen many times. This chain links TRBV4-3 with TRBJ1-4; possible D gene TRBD1, 6 bases. The germline V gene encodes CDR1 LGHNA and CDR2 YSLEER. The V end was cut by 3 bases, the J end by 6 bases, with 26 bases between. This CDR3 is 19 amino acids long. CDR3 DNA: TGCGCCAGCAGCCATTGGGCCCCGGGCAGGGGTGTACCCCATGAAAAACTGTTTTTT. Translating gives CASSHWAPGRGVPHEKLFF.

This clonotype was counted ten times or more. The CDR3 protein is CASSSMGGGETQYF. CDR3 in DNA: TGTGCCAGCAGTTCTATGGGGGGAGGAGAGACCCAGTACTTC. V and J are TRBV7-2 and TRBJ2-5, with D possibly being TRBD2 (6 bases). Deletions cut 6 bases from V and 4 bases from J, with 15 bases between. Per the germline V gene, CDR1 is SGHTA and CDR2 is FQGNSA. This CDR3 has 14 residues.

The chain couples TRBV5-6 to TRBJ1-2; the D is unclear. Germline V gene lookup returns CDR1 SGHDT and CDR2 YYEEEE. V lost 4 bases, J lost 13 bases, and 17 bases lay in between. The CDR3 runs to 12 residues. The CDR3 is CASSPGHRCCTF. DNA for the CDR3: TGTGCCAGCAGCCCCGGGCACCGGTGCTGCACCTTC.

This clonotype was detected many times. The rearrangement links TRBV4-1 to TRBJ2-2, with D possibly matching TRBD2 (5 bases). Per the germline V gene, CDR1 is MGHRA and CDR2 is YSYEKL. V was pared by 0 bases and J by 5 bases, with 16 bases between. This CDR3 has 17 residues. The CDR3 nucleotides read TGCGCCAGCAGCCAAGATCGGAAGGGAGTTGGGACCGGGGAGCTGTTTTTT. Encoded protein: CASSQDRKGVGTGELFF.